A single sample gave rise to the 27 T cell receptor beta chains below, sequenced in a study of blood T cell repertoires in COVID-19. The assay was immunoSEQ multiplex PCR, and TCRdb's table has in-frame clones only and misses some. Seen here are about 170,000 clones, 70% to 90% observed once, and the top ten hold over 2%. Sequencing was performed on peripheral blood. The receptors originated from a man in his fifties or sixties who had recovered from COVID-19.

The genes are TRBV10-1 and TRBJ2-3; 16 bases line up with TRBD2. This CDR3 contains 18 residues. Germline values: CDR1 WNHNN, CDR2 SYGVQD (reference sequence). The V segment lost 2 bases and the J segment 2 bases; nucleotides outside the gene matches: 4. The CDR3 DNA is TGCGCCAGCAGTGAGGGGACTAGCGGGAGGGCCTTCACAGATACGCAGTATTTT. This codes for CASSEGTSGRAFTDTQYF.

This sequence joins TRBV9 and TRBJ2-2; tentative D call: TRBD2 (6 bases). CDR1 is SGDLS, CDR2 YYNGEE, per germline. The CDR3 loop spans 18 amino acids. V gave up 0 bases and J gave up 1 base, with 16 bases separating them. The DNA for the CDR3 is TGTGCCAGCAGCGTAGAACTAGCCGACCACTTGAACACCGGGGAGCTGTTTTTT. The encoded protein is CASSVELADHLNTGELFF.

The chain links TRBV6-4 to TRBJ2-1; possible D gene TRBD2, 6 bases. Germline V gene sequence: CDR1 MRHNA, CDR2 SNTAGT. The CDR3 contains 15 residues. V was trimmed by 2 bases and J by 7 bases, leaving 15 bases between them. The DNA of the CDR3 is TGTGCCAGCAGTGACCCCGTCGGGGGTAGGAATGAGCAGTTCTTC. This gives the protein CASSDPVGGRNEQFF.

This chain links TRBV28 with TRBJ1-5; no clear D. The CDR3 has 16 residues. In germline, CDR1 is MDHEN, CDR2 SYDVKM. V was pared by 4 bases and J by 7 bases, with 20 bases between. The CDR3 coding sequence is TGTGCCAGCAGTTCCCCGGGATCCTCAATCGACCAGCCCCAGCATTTT. Translation gives CASSSPGSSIDQPQHF.

This rearrangement joins TRBV6-2 or TRBV6-3 to TRBJ1-1; tentatively, D is TRBD1 (5 bases). With 2 bases removed from V and 0 bases from J, the gap between germline ends came to 10 bases. This CDR3 contains 15 residues. Germline V gene sequence: CDR1 MNHEY, CDR2 SVGEGT. CDR3 protein: CASSYIRGMNTEAFF. The CDR3, as DNA: TGTGCCAGCAGTTACATCCGGGGGATGAACACTGAAGCTTTCTTT.

The CDR3 sequence is CASSLTRTSGGLTGELFF. CDR3 nucleotides: TGTGCCAGCAGTTTAACCCGGACTAGCGGGGGCCTTACCGGGGAGCTGTTTTTT. The J gene is TRBJ2-2, the V gene TRBV27; 13 bases fit TRBD2. Germline CDR1 reads MNHEY; CDR2 reads SMNVEV (reference sequence). The CDR3 length is 18 residues. The ends lost 2 bases at V and 5 bases at J; junction bases unmatched: 8.

This clone came up once. The chain carries TRBV7-9 and TRBJ2-1; 10 bases are a match to TRBD1. Unmatched junction bases numbered 10, after V lost 6 bases and J lost 2 bases. The CDR3 is 17 residues long. CDR1 and CDR2 from the germline V gene are SEHNR and FQNEAQ (reference sequence). CDR3 residues: CASRQTGTGATYNEQFF. The DNA for the CDR3 is TGTGCCAGCAGACAAACCGGGACAGGGGCCACCTACAATGAGCAGTTCTTC. Drawing the rest from reference TRBV7-9 and TRBJ2-1, the complete variable domain is DTGVSQNPRHKITKRGQNVTFRCDPISEHNRLYWYRQTLGQGPEFLTYFQNEAQLEKSRLLSDRFSAERPKGSFSTLEIQRTEQGDSAMYLCASRQTGTGATYNEQFFGPGTRLTVL.

The DNA of the CDR3 is TGTGCCAGCAGGACCTCCGGGACAGGGCGACAGACTGAAGCTTTCTTT. Its translation is CASRTSGTGRQTEAFF. The chain employs TRBV2 and TRBJ1-1, with 9 bases lining up with TRBD1. The CDR3 is 16 amino acids. Trimming removed 6 bases from V and 5 bases from J; junction bases left unmatched: 13. Germline CDR1 is SNHLY and CDR2 is FYNNEI.

The genes are TRBV7-9 and TRBJ2-4, with D unresolved. The V and J ends lost 5 bases and 0 bases respectively, with 14 bases between them. The CDR3 sequence is 16 residues long. CDR1 is SEHNR and CDR2 is FQNEAQ in the germline V gene (reference sequence). The CDR3: CASSVGPSRAKNIQYF. The CDR3 DNA reads as TGTGCCAGCAGCGTGGGCCCTTCCAGAGCCAAAAACATTCAGTACTTC.

V usage is TRBV27 and J usage is TRBJ2-7, with D possibly TRBD1 on 5 matching bases. The V gene lost 3 bases and the J gene lost 3 bases, with 6 bases spanning the gap. Looked up from germline, CDR1 is MNHEY and CDR2 is SMNVEV (reference sequence). The CDR3 contains 12 residues. CDR3: CASSLGRYEQYF. CDR3 bases: TGTGCCAGCAGTTTGGGGCGCTACGAGCAGTACTTC.

V is TRBV2 and J is TRBJ1-5, with TRBD1 identical over 8 bases. Germline V gene lookup returns CDR1 SNHLY and CDR2 FYNNEI. This CDR3 contains 14 residues. The V gene end was trimmed by 7 bases and the J gene end by 5 bases; junction bases not matched to a gene: 7. Here the CDR3 reads CASTDREGDQPQHF. CDR3 DNA: TGTGCCAGCACGGACAGGGAGGGAGATCAGCCCCAGCATTTT.

This rearrangement joins TRBV6-2 or TRBV6-3 to TRBJ2-1; 10 bases align to TRBD1. The CDR3 is 14 residues long. CDR1 and CDR2 from the germline V gene are MNHEY and SVGEGT. V was clipped by 4 bases and J by 9 bases; unmatched bases: 6. CDR3 residues: CASSSGQGKVEQFF. CDR3 nucleotides: TGTGCCAGCAGTTCGGGACAGGGGAAGGTTGAGCAGTTCTTC.

J is TRBJ2-7 and V is TRBV6-1; D may be TRBD2 (6 bases). The CDR3 contains 16 residues. V gave up 2 bases and J gave up 2 bases, with 16 bases separating them. Germline loops: CDR1 MNHNS, CDR2 SASEGT. This CDR3 reads CASSEYYGGITYEQYF. CDR3 nucleotides: TGTGCCAGCAGTGAATACTATGGGGGGATTACCTACGAGCAGTACTTC.

The chain is built from TRBV7-3 and TRBJ2-5; 8 nucleotides match TRBD1. V trimming: 5 bases; J trimming: 8 bases; junction bases outside the gene matches: 4. Germline CDR1 and CDR2: SGHTA and FQGTGA. The CDR3 has 12 amino acids. The CDR3 region is CASSPTGATQYF. DNA for the CDR3: TGTGCCAGCAGCCCGACAGGGGCCACCCAGTACTTC.

This clone appeared a few times. CDR3 nucleotide sequence: TGCGCCAGCGCGGGCGGGGGTCGAAACACCGGGGAGCTGTTTTTT. Protein: CASAGGGRNTGELFF. The V and J genes are TRBV10-2 and TRBJ2-2; TRBD2 aligns across 7 bases. Germline V lookup: CDR1 WSHSY, CDR2 SAAADI. The CDR3 is 15 residues long. Trimming removed 8 bases from V and 2 bases from J; junction bases left unmatched: 8.

The chain couples TRBV5-6 to TRBJ2-3; 8 nucleotides agree with TRBD2. Germline V gene data show CDR1 as SGHDT and CDR2 as YYEEEE. The CDR3 extends over 16 amino acids. V shed 1 base and J 5 bases; nucleotides not matched to a gene: 9. CDR3 nucleotide sequence: TGTGCCAGCAGCTTGCGGCGGACTAGCCCGGGAGATACGCAGTATTTT. Amino acid sequence: CASSLRRTSPGDTQYF.

The chain links TRBV4-3 to TRBJ2-7, with a tentative D call TRBD1 (7 bases). V dropped 1 base and J dropped 3 bases, with 13 bases sitting between them. This CDR3 spans 15 amino acids. The germline CDR1 and CDR2 sequences are LGHNA and YSLEER. The DNA for the CDR3 is TGCGCCAGCAGCCAAGGGGCAGGGGGGTTCTACGAGCAGTACTTC. Its protein product is CASSQGAGGFYEQYF.

J is TRBJ2-1 and V is TRBV11-2; the D gene is possibly TRBD2 (6 bases). Trimming stripped 1 base from V and 7 bases from J, with 14 bases between. Looked up from germline, CDR1 is SGHAT and CDR2 is FQNNGV. CDR3 size: 15 residues. The CDR3 DNA follows: TGTGCCAGCAGCTTAGCCTGGGTGGGGGGAAATGAGCAGTTCTTC. It translates to CASSLAWVGGNEQFF.

The chain is built from TRBV9 and TRBJ2-5; 14 bases align to TRBD2. This CDR3 contains 15 residues. Germline V gene sequence: CDR1 SGDLS, CDR2 YYNGEE. After removal of 4 bases from V and 2 bases from J, the junction contained 1 base not matched to a gene. The CDR3 DNA follows: TGTGCCAGCAGCCGACTAGCGGGAGGGCAAGAGACCCAGTACTTC. This gives the protein CASSRLAGGQETQYF.

V and J are TRBV23-1 and TRBJ2-7; possibly TRBD1 for D (5 bases). TRBV23-1 is an open reading frame whose function is uncertain. This CDR3 contains 16 residues. V lost 2 bases and J 1 base, leaving 15 bases between the germline ends. CDR3 nucleotides: TGCGCCAGCAGTCAACCCAGGGTAGAACCGTCCTACGAGCAGTACTTC. Residues: CASSQPRVEPSYEQYF.

The chain employs TRBV3-1 (or the pseudogene TRBV3-2) and TRBJ2-1; the match to TRBD1 covers 7 bases. V dropped 1 base and J dropped 4; count of bases not matched to a gene: 4. This CDR3 contains 15 residues. From germline, CDR1 is LGHDT and CDR2 YNNKEL (reference sequence). CDR3 sequence reads: CASSQGHRGYNEQFF. The DNA of the CDR3 is TGTGCCAGCAGCCAAGGCCACAGGGGATACAATGAGCAGTTCTTC.

The genes are TRBV11-2 and TRBJ2-5; 9 bases align to TRBD1. V trimming: 6 bases; J trimming: 1 base; junction bases outside the gene matches: 9. Per the germline V gene, CDR1 is SGHAT and CDR2 is FQNNGV. The CDR3 has 16 amino acids. The CDR3 nucleotides read TGTGCCAGCAGAGCCGGGACAGGGCGACCCCAAGAGACCCAGTACTTC. This sequence encodes CASRAGTGRPQETQYF.

The rearrangement joins TRBV30 to TRBJ2-1; TRBD2 matches at 8 bases. The CDR3 covers 15 residues. Germline assignment: CDR1 GTSNPN and CDR2 SVGIG (reference sequence). V gave up 2 bases and J gave up 7 bases; unmatched junction bases: 10. The DNA of the CDR3 is TGTGCCTGGAGTCCCGGACTAGCCGGGTGGAATGAGCAGTTCTTC. This encodes CAWSPGLAGWNEQFF.

This clone came up a few times. One junction end does not reproduce the germline sequence, and a read error may be involved. This chain connects TRBV13 to TRBJ1-1, with D possibly TRBD1 on 5 matching bases. The CDR3 sequence is 15 residues long. CDR1 and CDR2 from the germline V gene are PRHDT and FYEKMQ (reference sequence). CDR3 loop: CASSLGIQGNTEAFF. The CDR3 nucleotides are TGTGCCAGCAGCCTAGGGATCCAGGGGAACACTGAAGCTTTCTTT. Full variable domain (outside the CDR3, taken from reference TRBV13 and TRBJ1-1): AAGVIQSPRHLIKEKRETATLKCYPIPRHDTVYWYQQGPGQDPQFLISFYEKMQSDKGSIPDRFSAQQFSDYHSELNMSSLELGDSALYFCASSLGIQGNTEAFFGQGTRLTVV.

This clone was counted many times. The chain employs TRBV5-4 and TRBJ1-2, with a tentative D call TRBD1 (5 bases). Looked up from germline, CDR1 is SGHNT and CDR2 is YYREEE (reference sequence). This CDR3 is built from 13 residues. V lost 4 bases and J lost 5, with 12 bases in between. CDR3 nucleotide sequence: TGTGCCAGCAGCGACATGAAGGGGTATGGCTACACCTTC. It yields the protein CASSDMKGYGYTF.

The chain employs TRBV28 and TRBJ1-4, with 7 nucleotides matching TRBD1. The CDR3 has 14 residues. V shed 4 bases, J shed 5 bases, and the junction held 4 bases outside the gene matches. The germline gives CDR1 MDHEN, CDR2 SYDVKM. The CDR3 DNA reads as TGTGCCAGCAGTTCGGGACAGATAAATGAAAAACTGTTTTTT. Translated: CASSSGQINEKLFF.

The CDR3 DNA sequence: TGTGCCACCAGCAGATGGACAGGGGGCAACGATGAGCAGTTCTTC. This sequence encodes CATSRWTGGNDEQFF. V gene TRBV15 combines with J gene TRBJ2-1; 11 bases fit TRBD1. Germline V gene data show CDR1 as LNHNV and CDR2 as YYDKDF (reference sequence). With 2 bases clipped from V and 8 bases from J, the junction kept 5 bases outside the gene matches. The CDR3 loop spans 15 amino acids.